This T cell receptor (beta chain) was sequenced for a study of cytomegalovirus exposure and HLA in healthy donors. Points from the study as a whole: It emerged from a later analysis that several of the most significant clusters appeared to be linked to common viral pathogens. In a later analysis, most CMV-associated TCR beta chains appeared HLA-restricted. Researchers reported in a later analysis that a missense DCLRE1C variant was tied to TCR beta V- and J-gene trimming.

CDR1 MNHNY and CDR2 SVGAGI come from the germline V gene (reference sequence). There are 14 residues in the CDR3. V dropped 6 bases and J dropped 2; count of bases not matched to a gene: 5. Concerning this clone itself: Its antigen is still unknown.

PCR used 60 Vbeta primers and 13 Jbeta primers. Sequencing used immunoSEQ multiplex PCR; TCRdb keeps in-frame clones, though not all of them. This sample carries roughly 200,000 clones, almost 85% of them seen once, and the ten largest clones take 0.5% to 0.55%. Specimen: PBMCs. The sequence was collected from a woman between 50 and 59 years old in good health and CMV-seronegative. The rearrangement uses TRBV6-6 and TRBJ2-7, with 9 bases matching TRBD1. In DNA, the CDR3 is TGTGCCAGCAGCCGACGACAGGGGGCCTACGAGCAGTACTTC. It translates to CASSRRQGAYEQYF.